Shown below are 21 T cell receptor beta chains from a single sample sequenced in a study of T-cell memory formation after mild COVID-19. One entry per CDR3 protein, called by TCRdb with MiXCR from the 5' RACE reads. The data hold some 330,000 distinct CDR3 sequences, with under 25% observed a single time. The sequencing sample was made of PBMCs or a T cell subset sorted from them (not recorded which). The origin of the receptors is an adult woman who had mild COVID-19 (a few samples of this study predate the infection). Cell type and time point are not known.

About this clonotype: A junction end diverges from the germline sequence, so it may reflect a read error. This chain uses TRBV15 with TRBJ1-5; D ambiguous. Germline values: CDR1 LNHNV, CDR2 YYDKDF (reference sequence). This CDR3 has 15 amino acids. This CDR3 is CATSRDLAGNQHQHF. Here the CDR3 DNA reads TGTGCCACCAGCAGAGATCTGGCGGGGAATCAGCACCAGCATTTT.

This clonotype was picked up a small number of times. The rearrangement uses TRBV5-6 and TRBJ2-7; D is perhaps TRBD1 or TRBD2 (5 bases each). The V and J ends lost 2 bases and 2 bases respectively, with 20 bases between them. There are 17 residues in the CDR3. The V gene's germline CDR1 is SGHDT and CDR2 YYEEEE. The CDR3 loop is CASSFSTGTRDPYEQYF. CDR3 bases: TGTGCCAGCAGCTTCTCGACCGGGACCCGGGATCCCTACGAGCAGTACTTC.

Only a few counts were recorded for this clonotype. The V call is TRBV7-8, the J call TRBJ2-7; perhaps TRBD1 as D (5 bases). CDR1 is SGHVS and CDR2 is FQNEAQ in the germline V gene. V gave up 2 bases and J gave up 2 bases, with 13 bases separating them. There are 15 residues in the CDR3. CDR3 protein: CASSLTTGHPYEQYF. The CDR3 DNA reads as TGTGCCAGCAGCTTAACCACAGGTCATCCCTACGAGCAGTACTTC.

This clonotype appeared many times. The chain uses TRBV18 and TRBJ1-2; D call uncertain. Germline-derived CDR1 and CDR2 are KGHSH and LQKENI. The CDR3 length is 13 residues. Trimming cost V 3 bases and J 2 bases, with 7 bases left between them. As DNA, the CDR3 is TGTGCCAGCTCACCTGGCAGCAACTATGGCTACACCTTC. It codes for CASSPGSNYGYTF.

This chain connects TRBV12-3 or TRBV12-4 to TRBJ2-1; D may be TRBD2 (6 bases). Trimming pared 2 bases from V and 3 bases from J, leaving 11 bases between. The CDR3 has 15 residues. CDR3 DNA sequence: TGTGCCAGCAGTTTATCGGGAGAGGGCTACAATGAGCAGTTCTTC. It codes for CASSLSGEGYNEQFF.

The rearrangement uses TRBV5-6 and TRBJ2-5, with D perhaps matching TRBD2 (6 bases). The V and J ends lost 5 bases and 5 bases respectively, with 25 bases between them. The length of the CDR3 is 17 residues. Germline V lookup: CDR1 SGHDT, CDR2 YYEEEE. Written as DNA, the CDR3 is TGTGCCAGCAGAAACTGGGGGGACCCCAGGAGGGTCGAGACCCAGTACTTC. Translated: CASRNWGDPRRVETQYF.

The V gene is TRBV15, the J gene TRBJ1-5; 9 positions agree with TRBD1. The germline V gene has CDR1 LNHNV and CDR2 YYDKDF (reference sequence). CDR3 length: 15 residues. After removal of 7 bases from V and 3 bases from J, the junction contained 7 bases not matched to a gene. In DNA form, the CDR3 reads TGTGCCACCACCTCTGACAGGGGGTTCAATCAGCCCCAGCATTTT. The encoded protein is CATTSDRGFNQPQHF.

The CDR3 here is CSADPGKVEETQYF. The CDR3 region has the DNA TGCAGTGCTGACCCAGGGAAAGTTGAAGAGACCCAGTACTTC. The rearrangement links TRBV20-1 to TRBJ2-5, with D possibly matching TRBD1 (5 bases). CDR1 is DFQATT and CDR2 is SNEGSKA in the germline V gene (reference sequence). Deletions cut 5 bases from V and 3 bases from J, with 16 bases between. The CDR3 is made up of 14 amino acids.

This CDR3 is CASSLRGQLYGYTF. CDR3 nucleotides: TGTGCCAGCAGCCTCAGGGGACAGCTCTATGGCTACACCTTC. The chain has TRBV11-2 and TRBJ1-2, with TRBD1 identical over 7 bases. V trimming: 5 bases; J trimming: 4 bases; junction bases outside the gene matches: 7. In germline, CDR1 is SGHAT, CDR2 FQNNGV. The CDR3 covers 14 residues.

The chain joins TRBV20-1 to TRBJ2-1, with D maybe TRBD1 (5 bases). CDR3 length: 12 residues. Per germline, CDR1 DFQATT and CDR2 SNEGSKA (reference sequence). V lost 3 bases, J lost 5 bases, and 8 bases lay in between. The CDR3 sequence is CSASEQDNEQFF. For the CDR3, the DNA is TGCAGTGCTAGTGAACAGGACAATGAGCAGTTCTTC.

This chain connects TRBV20-1 to TRBJ1-1, with D perhaps matching TRBD1 (5 bases). Germline loops: CDR1 DFQATT, CDR2 SNEGSKA (reference sequence). The length of the CDR3 is 12 residues. V shed 3 bases and J shed 5 bases, with 10 bases lying between them. The CDR3 DNA follows: TGCAGTGCTAGTTTGGGGGAGACTGAAGCTTTCTTT. The encoded protein is CSASLGETEAFF.

As to this clonotype: This may stem from a read error, because a much larger clone lies one nucleotide away. The rearrangement uses TRBV5-1 and TRBJ2-3; D may be TRBD1 (5 bases). Germline V CDR1 and CDR2: SGHRS, YFSETQ. The V and J ends lost 0 bases and 4 bases respectively, with 6 bases between them. The length of the CDR3 is 13 residues. Written as DNA, the CDR3 is TGCGCCAGCAGCTTGGGGGGCCCAGATACGCAGTATTTT. Translation: CASSLGGPDTQYF.

This clonotype turned up a few times. This chain joins TRBV24-1 and TRBJ2-5; D ambiguous. V lost 3 bases, J lost 5 bases, and 6 bases lay in between. Germline CDR1 is KGHDR and CDR2 is SFDVKD. This CDR3 comprises 12 residues. The CDR3 reads CATSDDGETQYF. The CDR3 DNA follows: TGTGCCACCAGTGATGATGGGGAGACCCAGTACTTC.

There are a few counts of this clonotype. J is TRBJ1-5 and V is TRBV10-3; D unclear. This CDR3 is built from 14 residues. Trimming removed 2 bases at V and 1 base at J, with 6 bases between. Germline CDR1 ENHRY, CDR2 SYGVKD. CDR3 DNA: TGTGCCATCAGTGAGAGGGTGAGCAATCAGCCCCAGCATTTT. Protein product: CAISERVSNQPQHF.

This clonotype has more than one count but fewer than ten. The V gene is TRBV7-3, the J gene TRBJ2-7; no clear D. The germline V gene encodes CDR1 SGHTA and CDR2 FQGTGA. V was pared by 5 bases and J by 0 bases, with 14 bases between. The CDR3 extends over 15 amino acids. The CDR3 loop is CASSLMSASSYEQYF. CDR3 sequence (DNA): TGTGCCAGCAGCCTCATGAGTGCCTCCTCCTACGAGCAGTACTTC.

This clonotype was observed a handful of times. The gene calls are TRBV20-1 and TRBJ2-1, with 9 bases identical to TRBD2. The V gene end was trimmed by 0 bases and the J gene end by 6 bases; junction bases not matched to a gene: 9. The germline CDR1 and CDR2 sequences are DFQATT and SNEGSKA (reference sequence). The CDR3 is 16 residues long. CDR3 residues: CSARDLGAGGFNEQFF. The CDR3, as DNA: TGCAGTGCTAGAGATTTAGGAGCGGGAGGCTTCAATGAGCAGTTCTTC.

The V and J genes are TRBV6-1 and TRBJ2-6; D gene ambiguous. Germline CDR1 and CDR2: MNHNS and SASEGT. Deletions cut 7 bases from V and 3 bases from J, with 7 bases between. The CDR3 totals 13 residues. Here the CDR3 DNA reads TGTGCCAGCACGGGTTATGGGGCCAACGTCCTGACTTTC. Its translation is CASTGYGANVLTF.

This clonotype was seen a handful of times. V is TRBV4-2 and J is TRBJ2-5; D might be TRBD1 (8 bases). CDR1 is LGHNA and CDR2 is YNFKEQ in the germline V gene. Deletions cut 4 bases from V and 4 bases from J, with 16 bases between. This CDR3 has 15 amino acids. CDR3 sequence: CASSRNRGGRETQYF. The CDR3 DNA follows: TGTGCCAGCAGCCGAAACAGGGGGGGCCGAGAGACCCAGTACTTC.

V and J are TRBV29-1 and TRBJ2-7; D is unresolved. Germline values: CDR1 SQVTM, CDR2 ANQGSEA. CDR3 length: 12 residues. V lost 0 bases and J lost 4, with 7 bases in between. The CDR3 region has the DNA TGCAGCGTTGAAGACAGGCTGTACGAGCAGTACTTC. Its protein is CSVEDRLYEQYF.

The chain has TRBV6-5 and TRBJ1-4, with 7 bases fitting TRBD1. Looked up from germline, CDR1 is MNHEY and CDR2 is SVGAGI. J gave up 8 bases and V 6 bases, and 9 bases lay outside the gene matches. The CDR3 loop spans 14 amino acids. The DNA of the CDR3 is TGTGCCAGCAGCCACGGACAGGATATAGAAAAACTGTTTTTT. Protein sequence: CASSHGQDIEKLFF.

There are a few counts of this clonotype. This chain links TRBV7-2 with TRBJ1-3, with D unclear. The CDR3 runs to 16 residues. Between the trimmed V and J ends, which lost 2 bases and 2 bases, there was a span of 13 bases. Looked up from germline, CDR1 is SGHTA and CDR2 is FQGNSA. CDR3 DNA sequence: TGTGCCAGCAGCTTACACGGGCCATTAACTGGAAACACCATATATTTT. It specifies CASSLHGPLTGNTIYF.